This T cell receptor (beta chain) was documented in a study of T cell responses to AZD1222 COVID-19 vaccine. General observations from the study: The study identified only five to seven AZD1222 recipients as seropositive at baseline. Clonal diversity was possibly underestimated; the donors were predominantly white British and more often female. Spike-specific TCR breadth and depth rose after two AZD1222 doses. The study found vaccine-associated CD4 TCRs spanning spike, dominant at 160-218 and 743-854.

Produced via immunoSEQ multiplex PCR; TCRdb's table is partial and in-frame only. This table has fewer than 200,000 clones, 85% to 90% appearing once. There are 14 residues in the CDR3. The V and J ends lost 3 bases and 8 bases respectively, with 14 bases between them. Germline CDR1 reads SGDLS; CDR2 reads YYNGEE. In regard to this clone: Its antigen remains unknown.

The TCR originated in an adult in good health. The sample was peripheral blood, taken on day 0 of AZD1222 vaccination. The rearrangement joins TRBV9 to TRBJ1-4; no clear D. CDR3 loop: CASSAPGLGEKLFF. The CDR3 DNA is TGTGCCAGCAGCGCCCCTGGACTCGGCGAAAAACTGTTTTTT.